Below are 13 T cell receptor beta chains sequenced from a single sample in a study of blood T cell repertoires in COVID-19. Data came from immunoSEQ multiplex PCR; TCRdb stores just in-frame clones and leaves some out. The data show about 54,000 clones, approximately 80% seen once. Sequenced: peripheral blood. The receptor source for this set is a woman in her sixties with acute or convalescent COVID-19.

The chain links TRBV9 to TRBJ1-4, with no clear D. V lost 4 bases and J lost 8, with 18 bases in between. In germline, CDR1 is SGDLS, CDR2 YYNGEE. This CDR3 is 15 amino acids long. CDR3 loop: CASSISSGRNEKLFF. The CDR3 coding sequence is TGTGCCAGCAGCATATCCTCGGGTCGGAACGAAAAACTGTTTTTT.

The sample holds a few counts of this clone. The gene calls are TRBV29-1 and TRBJ1-2; tentatively, D is TRBD1 (5 bases). The V end was cut by 6 bases, the J end by 4 bases, with 12 bases between. This CDR3 contains 12 residues. Germline V gene lookup returns CDR1 SQVTM and CDR2 ANQGSEA. CDR3 nucleotides: TGCAGCGTCGCCCGCGGGGGCTATGGCTACACCTTC. This sequence encodes CSVARGGYGYTF.

The chain uses TRBV13 and TRBJ2-2; perhaps TRBD2 as D (5 bases). Trimming took off 2 bases at V and 4 bases at J, with 11 bases between the two ends. Germline CDR1 PRHDT, CDR2 FYEKMQ (reference sequence). CDR3 length: 15 residues. This CDR3 reads CASSLMGASTGELFF. In DNA, the CDR3 is TGTGCCAGCAGCTTAATGGGAGCGAGCACCGGGGAGCTGTTTTTT. Looking up the rest from reference TRBV13 and TRBJ2-2 gives the full variable domain: AAGVIQSPRHLIKEKRETATLKCYPIPRHDTVYWYQQGPGQDPQFLISFYEKMQSDKGSIPDRFSAQQFSDYHSELNMSSLELGDSALYFCASSLMGASTGELFFGEGSRLTVL.

V and J are TRBV7-9 and TRBJ1-4; weak D call: TRBD1 (5 bases). In germline, CDR1 is SEHNR, CDR2 FQNEAQ (reference sequence). V was cut by 1 base and J by 0 bases, with 6 bases left in between. The CDR3 has 15 amino acids. CDR3 nucleotide sequence: TGTGCCAGCAGCTTAGTGACAGCAACTAATGAAAAACTGTTTTTT. It translates to CASSLVTATNEKLFF.

This clone occurred a few times. The chain has TRBV14 and TRBJ1-2; 8 bases map to TRBD1. CDR1 is SGHDN and CDR2 is FVKESK in the germline V gene. The CDR3 has 14 residues. Trimming took 5 bases from V and 3 from J; bases not matched to a gene: 5. Here the CDR3 reads CASSSAGGDYGYTF. As DNA, the CDR3 is TGTGCCAGCAGCTCAGCAGGGGGCGACTATGGCTACACCTTC.

The CDR3, as DNA: TGTGCCACCAGTGATTTGTGGGCTAATACAGGGGGCGCTAACTATGGCTACACCTTC. Translating it yields CATSDLWANTGGANYGYTF. The gene calls are TRBV24-1 and TRBJ1-2; 9 positions agree with TRBD1. From germline, CDR1 is KGHDR and CDR2 SFDVKD. After removal of 0 bases from V and 0 bases from J, the junction contained 10 bases not matched to a gene. This CDR3 spans 19 amino acids.

The genes are TRBV9 and TRBJ1-1; a weak D match, TRBD1 (5 bases). The germline V gene has CDR1 SGDLS and CDR2 YYNGEE. The CDR3 has 15 residues. The ends were cut back, 0 bases at V and 4 bases at J, with 13 bases in the middle. Here the CDR3 DNA reads TGTGCCAGCAGCGTAGATTTAGGGGCGCGCACTGAAGCTTTCTTT. Protein sequence: CASSVDLGARTEAFF.

The chain is built from TRBV28 and TRBJ1-1; D unclear. The V gene lost 6 bases and the J gene lost 2 bases, with 7 bases spanning the gap. Germline V gene lookup returns CDR1 MDHEN and CDR2 SYDVKM. This CDR3 is 12 amino acids long. The CDR3 nucleotides read TGTGCCAGCAGCCTCCTTAACACTGAAGCTTTCTTT. It specifies CASSLLNTEAFF.

The genes are TRBV3-1 (or the pseudogene TRBV3-2) and TRBJ1-5; no definite D call. CDR1 is LGHDT, CDR2 YNNKEL, per germline (reference sequence). The CDR3 extends over 13 amino acids. V was clipped by 0 bases and J by 12 bases, with 12 bases between them. The CDR3 DNA reads TGTGCCAGCAGCCAAGAAGGGAGATGGCTCCAGCATTTT. It translates to CASSQEGRWLQHF.

This chain links TRBV27 with TRBJ1-2, with D maybe TRBD1 (6 bases). Trimming removed 6 bases at V and 7 bases at J, with 21 bases between. Germline CDR1 reads MNHEY; CDR2 reads SMNVEV (reference sequence). The CDR3 totals 15 residues. In DNA, the CDR3 is TGTGCCAGCAGACCTTACCCAGGGACATTAAGTGGCTACACCTTC. It yields the protein CASRPYPGTLSGYTF.

The genes are TRBV14 and TRBJ2-1; 8 nucleotides align to TRBD2. Germline V CDR1 and CDR2: SGHDN, FVKESK. The J segment lost 9 bases and the V segment lost 0 bases, leaving 10 bases of the junction unmatched. This CDR3 is 16 amino acids long. CDR3 bases: TGTGCCAGCAGCCAAGAGCGAGGGACTAGTGGGGGTGAGCAGTTCTTC. Amino acids: CASSQERGTSGGEQFF.

The chain joins TRBV6-5 to TRBJ1-5; D remains unclear. V shed 8 bases and J shed 8 bases, with 10 bases lying between them. The CDR3 consists of 11 residues. Germline V CDR1 and CDR2: MNHEY, SVGAGI. CDR3 protein: CASGLPEPQHF. DNA for the CDR3: TGTGCCAGCGGCCTTCCCGAGCCCCAGCATTTT.

This clone was recorded once. The genes are TRBV5-1 and TRBJ2-7; 8 bases fit TRBD2. Looked up from germline, CDR1 is SGHRS and CDR2 is YFSETQ. The CDR3 consists of 12 residues. The V segment lost 4 bases and the J segment 9 bases; nucleotides outside the gene matches: 6. CDR3 sequence: CASSNSGAAQYF. The CDR3 DNA is TGCGCCAGCAGCAATAGCGGGGCTGCGCAGTACTTC. Supplemented by reference TRBV5-1 and TRBJ2-7, the full variable domain reads KAGVTQTPRYLIKTRGQQVTLSCSPISGHRSVSWYQQTPGQGLQFLFEYFSETQRNKGNFPGRFSGRQFSNSRSEMNVSTLELGDSALYLCASSNSGAAQYFGPGTRLTVT.